These 19 T cell receptor beta chains were sequenced from one sample in a study of cytotoxic CD8 clonotypes in ibrutinib-treated CLL. TCRdb's table, derived via immunoSEQ multiplex PCR, lists solely in-frame clones and lacks some. The sample lists approximately 150,000 clones, about 72% occurring once. The specimen was PBMCs, collected after 12 months of ibrutinib treatment. Receptors were obtained from a human donor with chronic lymphocytic leukemia.

The J gene is TRBJ2-6, the V gene TRBV19; TRBD1 matches 7 bases. V shed 3 bases, J shed 0 bases, and the junction held 8 bases outside the gene matches. This CDR3 is built from 18 residues. Germline lookup yields CDR1 LNHDA and CDR2 SQIVND (reference sequence). The DNA of the CDR3 is TGTGCCAGTAGTATTTCGGGACAGTCGTTCTCTGGGGCCAACGTCCTGACTTTC. The encoded protein is CASSISGQSFSGANVLTF. Supplemented by reference TRBV19 and TRBJ2-6, the full variable domain reads DGGITQSPKYLFRKEGQNVTLSCEQNLNHDAMYWYRQDPGQGLRLIYYSQIVNDFQKGDIAEGYSVSREKKESFPLTVTSAQKNPTAFYLCASSISGQSFSGANVLTFGAGSRLTVL.

This clone was picked up many times. The rearrangement uses TRBV7-2 and TRBJ1-4; D might be TRBD1 (5 bases). The CDR3 runs to 17 residues. Trimming left V 1 base short and J 6 bases short, with 18 bases between. Germline V gene data show CDR1 as SGHTA and CDR2 as FQGNSA. The DNA of the CDR3 is TGTGCCAGCAGCTTAGATGTGTGGGCAGGGCGAGATGAAAAACTGTTTTTT. Its translation: CASSLDVWAGRDEKLFF.

As to this clone: Other DNA sequences within the sample encode an identical CDR3. V is TRBV7-2 and J is TRBJ2-7, with 9 bases matching TRBD2. The germline gives CDR1 SGHTA, CDR2 FQGNSA. V lost 3 bases and J lost 2; bases outside the gene matches: 2. There are 14 residues in the CDR3. CDR3 bases: TGTGCCAGCAGCTTGACTAGCGGAACCTACGAGCAGTACTTC. Encoded protein: CASSLTSGTYEQYF.

The chain is built from TRBV9 and TRBJ2-7, with 14 bases identical to TRBD2. CDR3 size: 18 residues. Germline values: CDR1 SGDLS, CDR2 YYNGEE. The junction had 13 bases not matched to a gene; V was cut back by 4 bases and J by 4 bases. The CDR3 loop is CASSPRIGTSGREYEQYF. CDR3 sequence (DNA): TGTGCCAGCAGCCCGAGGATCGGGACTAGCGGGAGAGAGTACGAGCAGTACTTC.

The V and J genes are TRBV28 and TRBJ2-3; maybe TRBD1 (5 bases). This CDR3 contains 17 residues. V gave up 2 bases and J gave up 2 bases, with 17 bases separating them. Germline V gives CDR1 MDHEN, CDR2 SYDVKM. CDR3 DNA sequence: TGTGCCAGCAGTTTAGATCGGCGACTGGGGCACACAGATACGCAGTATTTT. Translated: CASSLDRRLGHTDTQYF.

The CDR3: CATWDSDTYEQYF. In DNA form, the CDR3 reads TGTGCCACCTGGGACAGTGATACCTACGAGCAGTACTTC. The chain combines TRBV10-3 with TRBJ2-7, with 7 nucleotides matching TRBD1. CDR3 length: 13 amino acids. The V gene's germline CDR1 is ENHRY and CDR2 SYGVKD. Unmatched junction bases numbered 8, after V lost 10 bases and J lost 2 bases.

The rearrangement joins TRBV5-1 to TRBJ2-1; TRBD1 matches 9 bases. Germline V gives CDR1 SGHRS, CDR2 YFSETQ. V lost 4 bases, J lost 1 base, and 3 bases stayed unmatched. This CDR3 comprises 15 residues. CDR3 in DNA: TGCGCCAGCAGCCCCGGACAGGGGTCCTACAATGAGCAGTTCTTC. Translated: CASSPGQGSYNEQFF.

The chain employs TRBV11-2 and TRBJ2-5; 9 bases agree with TRBD1. Trimming removed 4 bases from V and 5 bases from J; junction bases left unmatched: 8. Germline CDR1 is SGHAT and CDR2 is FQNNGV. The CDR3 covers 15 residues. As DNA, the CDR3 is TGTGCCAGCAGCTACGGGGACAGGGCAGGCGAGACCCAGTACTTC. Amino acid sequence: CASSYGDRAGETQYF.

This clone was picked up a small number of times. V and J are TRBV15 and TRBJ2-7; either TRBD1 or TRBD2 may supply D (5 bases each). This CDR3 comprises 15 residues. Germline V gene data show CDR1 as LNHNV and CDR2 as YYDKDF (reference sequence). The V gene lost 5 bases and the J gene lost 2 bases, with 16 bases spanning the gap. The CDR3 protein is CATSLGDGGTYEQYF. The CDR3 DNA sequence: TGTGCCACCAGCCTCGGGGATGGGGGAACCTACGAGCAGTACTTC.

The J gene is TRBJ2-7, the V gene TRBV7-2; D possibly corresponds to TRBD1 (6 bases). Between the trimmed V and J ends, which lost 4 bases and 2 bases, there was a span of 15 bases. CDR3 size: 15 residues. Germline V CDR1 and CDR2: SGHTA, FQGNSA. CDR3 nucleotides: TGTGCCAGCAGCTCCAGCGGCAGGGGCCCCTACGAGCAGTACTTC. Protein: CASSSSGRGPYEQYF.

The chain links TRBV18 to TRBJ2-7, with 8 bases that match TRBD1. The CDR3 has 15 residues. Germline V gene lookup returns CDR1 KGHSH and CDR2 LQKENI. Trimming cost V 1 base and J 3 bases; bases outside gene matches: 5. The CDR3 nucleotides are TGTGCCAGCTCACCACGGACAGGGCCCTTCTACGAGCAGTACTTC. As protein: CASSPRTGPFYEQYF.

This chain links TRBV30 with TRBJ2-7; D gene ambiguous. Trimming left V 0 bases short and J 6 bases short, with 9 bases between. The germline V gene has CDR1 GTSNPN and CDR2 SVGIG (reference sequence). CDR3 length: 12 residues. The CDR3 DNA reads TGTGCCTGGAGTGTGGTCTATCTCGAGCAGTACTTC. Protein: CAWSVVYLEQYF.

The chain carries TRBV28 and TRBJ2-1; 10 positions match TRBD1. Germline values: CDR1 MDHEN, CDR2 SYDVKM. V trimming: 5 bases; J trimming: 4 bases; junction bases outside the gene matches: 8. This CDR3 is 16 amino acids long. CDR3 DNA sequence: TGTGCCAGCAGTCCGAGACAGGGGGCGCGATACAATGAGCAGTTCTTC. It specifies CASSPRQGARYNEQFF.

The chain has TRBV11-3 and TRBJ1-1; D not resolved. Trimming stripped 1 base from V and 3 bases from J, with 18 bases between. The CDR3 is 17 residues long. In germline, CDR1 is SGHNT, CDR2 YENEEA. CDR3 coding DNA: TGTGCCAGCAGCTTAGGGTTAATAGGGTTTGGGGACACTGAAGCTTTCTTT. It specifies CASSLGLIGFGDTEAFF.

The chain employs TRBV19 and TRBJ2-7; possible D gene TRBD1, 5 bases. CDR3 length equals 14 residues. Deletions cut 7 bases from V and 4 bases from J, with 17 bases between. Per germline, CDR1 LNHDA and CDR2 SQIVND (reference sequence). The CDR3 DNA reads TGTGCCAGTACCAAGGGGATCGGTCTGTACGAGCAGTACTTC. Its translation: CASTKGIGLYEQYF.

The chain is built from TRBV9 and TRBJ2-1, with D possibly being TRBD1 or TRBD2 (6 bases each). This CDR3 has 16 residues. Trimming took off 4 bases at V and 7 bases at J, with 21 bases between the two ends. From germline, CDR1 is SGDLS and CDR2 YYNGEE. The CDR3 here is CASSIYRWGAQNEQFF. CDR3 nucleotide sequence: TGTGCCAGCAGCATATACCGTTGGGGGGCTCAGAATGAGCAGTTCTTC.

A single count supports this clone. The CDR3 reads CSVPGTYQETQYF. The CDR3 region has the DNA TGCAGCGTTCCAGGGACTTACCAAGAGACCCAGTACTTC. This chain joins TRBV29-1 and TRBJ2-5; TRBD2 is a possible D gene (6 bases). Germline-derived CDR1 and CDR2 are SQVTM and ANQGSEA. The CDR3 runs 13 residues. The V end was cut by 5 bases, the J end by 0 bases, with 10 bases between. Based on the CDR3 plus reference TRBV29-1 and TRBJ2-5, the full variable domain is SAVISQKPSRDICQRGTSLTIQCQVDSQVTMMFWYRQQPGQSLTLIATANQGSEATYESGFVIDKFPISRPNLTFSTLTVSNMSPEDSSIYLCSVPGTYQETQYFGPGTRLLVL.

Concerning this clone: The junction differs from germline at one of its ends, possibly a read error. This sequence joins TRBV7-7 and TRBJ2-5; D is unclear. CDR1 is SSHAT, CDR2 FNYEAQ, per germline (reference sequence). The CDR3 contains 13 residues. CDR3: CASSSNFQETQYF. In DNA, the CDR3 is TGTGCTAGCAGCTCTAATTTCCAAGAGACCCAGTACTTC.

This chain uses TRBV10-1 with TRBJ1-1, with 8 bases matching TRBD1. J was trimmed by 0 bases and V by 6 bases; bases with no gene match: 12. The V gene's germline CDR1 is WNHNN and CDR2 SYGVQD (reference sequence). This CDR3 is 17 amino acids long. Here the CDR3 DNA reads TGCGCCAGCAGAAACAGGGGGAGCCCGAAAGTGAACACTGAAGCTTTCTTT. Residues: CASRNRGSPKVNTEAFF.